A selection of T cell receptor beta chains follows, all from one sample in a study of shared T cell receptors in the human thymus. Produced via immunoSEQ multiplex PCR; TCRdb's table is partial and in-frame only. The data show hundreds of thousands of clones, over 75% seen once. This sample was shared with a second study, whose subject was human thymus T cells.

The sample consisted of thymocytes. The source of these receptors is a boy in the first two years of life with a congenital heart defect. The CDR3 runs from the conserved cysteine through the conserved F or W. D genes are given only for firm matches. Clone size appears in some rows only: once, few, many, or a class for an expanded clone.

clone_size: .
v_call: TRBV15
d_call: TRBD1
j_call: TRBJ1-4
cdr3_nt: TGTGCCACCAGCAGAGATGCCTCACAGGGGCCAAAACTAAATGAAAAACTGTTTTTT
cdr3_aa: CATSRDASQGPKLNEKLFF

clone_size: .
v_call: TRBV9
d_call: .
j_call: TRBJ1-2
cdr3_nt: TGTGCCAGCAGCGAAGGGGTGGACCCTGCCAGCTACACCTTC
cdr3_aa: CASSEGVDPASYTF

clone_size: .
v_call: TRBV7-8
d_call: TRBD2
j_call: TRBJ2-1
cdr3_nt: TGTGCCAGCAGCTTAGTCCGACTAGCGAGGGGCCCTCAGTTCTTC
cdr3_aa: CASSLVRLARGPQFF

clone_size: .
v_call: TRBV29-1
d_call: TRBD2
j_call: TRBJ2-1
cdr3_nt: TGCAGCGTTGGGAAGACTAGCGGGGGGAGATACAATGAGCAGTTCTTC
cdr3_aa: CSVGKTSGGRYNEQFF

clone_size: .
v_call: TRBV4-1
d_call: .
j_call: TRBJ2-1
cdr3_nt: TGCGCCAGCAGCCAGGGACTCGAACCTTACAATGAGCAGTTCTTC
cdr3_aa: CASSQGLEPYNEQFF

clone_size: .
v_call: TRBV5-4
d_call: .
j_call: TRBJ2-3
cdr3_nt: TGTGCCAGCAGCCCGGGACGGGTTAGCAGGGGAGATACGCAGTATTTT
cdr3_aa: CASSPGRVSRGDTQYF

clone_size: .
v_call: TRBV25-1
d_call: .
j_call: TRBJ2-1
cdr3_nt: TGTGCTTCGATGGCAGGGCCCCCTCCCCTCAATGAGCAGTTCTTC
cdr3_aa: CASMAGPPPLNEQFF

clone_size: once
v_call: TRBV4-3
d_call: .
j_call: TRBJ1-1
cdr3_nt: TGCGCCAGCAGCCAAGAAGGATCGACTTGGAGGAACACTGAAGCTTTCTTT
cdr3_aa: CASSQEGSTWRNTEAFF

clone_size: few
v_call: TRBV5-1
d_call: TRBD1
j_call: TRBJ2-7
cdr3_nt: TGCGCCAGCAGCTTGGGGGACAGGGCATACGAGCAGTACTTC
cdr3_aa: CASSLGDRAYEQYF

clone_size: .
v_call: TRBV15
d_call: .
j_call: TRBJ1-5
cdr3_nt: TGTGCCACCAGCAGAGATCGCGAGGGAGACTTAGTGTATCAGCCCCAGCATTTT
cdr3_aa: CATSRDREGDLVYQPQHF

clone_size: .
v_call: TRBV2
d_call: TRBD1
j_call: TRBJ1-4
cdr3_nt: TGTGCCAGCAGAGCAGTGGACAGGAGATTGAAGGAAAAACTGTTTTTT
cdr3_aa: CASRAVDRRLKEKLFF

clone_size: .
v_call: TRBV27
d_call: .
j_call: TRBJ1-1
cdr3_nt: TGTGCCAGCAGTTTACGGTACCGTATGAACACTGAAGCTTTCTTT
cdr3_aa: CASSLRYRMNTEAFF

clone_size: .
v_call: TRBV28
d_call: TRBD1
j_call: TRBJ1-4
cdr3_nt: TGTGCCAGCAGCCTGGGACAGGGGGCAACTAATGAAAAACTGTTTTTT
cdr3_aa: CASSLGQGATNEKLFF

clone_size: once
v_call: TRBV15
d_call: .
j_call: TRBJ2-2
cdr3_nt: TGTGCCACCAGCAGTTACGGGGAGCTGTTTTTT
cdr3_aa: CATSSYGELFF

clone_size: once
v_call: TRBV4-2
d_call: .
j_call: TRBJ2-6
cdr3_nt: TGTGCCAGCAGCCAAGAAGCAACAGGGATCCACTCTGGGGCCAACGTCCTGACTTTC
cdr3_aa: CASSQEATGIHSGANVLTF

clone_size: .
v_call: TRBV18
d_call: .
j_call: TRBJ1-5
cdr3_nt: TGTGCCAGCTCACGCCGGGACACCGGAGGCAGTCAGCCCCAGCATTTT
cdr3_aa: CASSRRDTGGSQPQHF

clone_size: .
v_call: TRBV2
d_call: TRBD2
j_call: TRBJ2-5
cdr3_nt: TGTGCCAGCAGTTTAGCGGGGGAGTATTACCAAGAGACCCAGTACTTC
cdr3_aa: CASSLAGEYYQETQYF

clone_size: .
v_call: TRBV7-6
d_call: TRBD1
j_call: TRBJ1-1
cdr3_nt: TGTGCCAGCAGCTTAACACAACCGGGACAGGCGTACATCACTGAAGCTTTCTTT
cdr3_aa: CASSLTQPGQAYITEAFF

clone_size: .
v_call: TRBV27
d_call: .
j_call: TRBJ1-1
cdr3_nt: TGTGCCAGCAGTTTAAACGGCAGGTTAGGACATAAAAACACTGAAGCTTTCTTT
cdr3_aa: CASSLNGRLGHKNTEAFF

clone_size: .
v_call: TRBV9
d_call: .
j_call: TRBJ2-7
cdr3_nt: TGTGCCAGCAGCGTAGGGTCGCAGGGCAGCTCCTACGAGCAGTACTTC
cdr3_aa: CASSVGSQGSSYEQYF

clone_size: once
v_call: TRBV7-2
d_call: .
j_call: TRBJ2-5
cdr3_nt: TGTGCCAGCACCAAACCGGGCCAAGAGACCCAGTACTTC
cdr3_aa: CASTKPGQETQYF

clone_size: once
v_call: TRBV2
d_call: TRBD2
j_call: TRBJ2-3
cdr3_nt: TGTGCCAGCCTAACTGGTAGCGGGCCCACAGATACGCAGTATTTT
cdr3_aa: CASLTGSGPTDTQYF

clone_size: .
v_call: TRBV7-8
d_call: .
j_call: TRBJ1-4
cdr3_nt: TGTGCCAGCAGCTTAGAGAGACTCGCGGGTGAAAAACTGTTTTTT
cdr3_aa: CASSLERLAGEKLFF

clone_size: .
v_call: TRBV15
d_call: TRBD2
j_call: TRBJ2-3
cdr3_nt: TGTGCCACCAGCAGAGAGGGGACTAGCGGGAGAGCAGATACGCAGTATTTT
cdr3_aa: CATSREGTSGRADTQYF

clone_size: .
v_call: TRBV7-2
d_call: .
j_call: TRBJ2-1
cdr3_nt: TGTGCCAGCAGCGTTACAGGGTTCCTAAAAAATGAGCAGTTCTTC
cdr3_aa: CASSVTGFLKNEQFF

clone_size: few
v_call: TRBV25-1
d_call: .
j_call: TRBJ1-4
cdr3_nt: TGTGCCAGCAGTGAATATAGGCAGGAAGGGGCAACTAATGAAAAACTGTTTTTT
cdr3_aa: CASSEYRQEGATNEKLFF

clone_size: .
v_call: TRBV28
d_call: .
j_call: TRBJ2-5
cdr3_nt: TGTGCCAGCAGTTTTGTAGGGGGCGGGAAGACCCAGTACTTC
cdr3_aa: CASSFVGGGKTQYF

clone_size: .
v_call: TRBV7-3
d_call: .
j_call: TRBJ2-1
cdr3_nt: TGTGCCAGCAGCTTAGGGTCTAGCGTCCCTTACAATGAGCAGTTCTTC
cdr3_aa: CASSLGSSVPYNEQFF

clone_size: .
v_call: TRBV6-7
d_call: .
j_call: TRBJ1-1
cdr3_nt: TGTGCCAGTCCAGACAGGACGCGGAGCACTGAAGCTTTCTTT
cdr3_aa: CASPDRTRSTEAFF

clone_size: few
v_call: TRBV19
d_call: TRBD1
j_call: TRBJ1-2
cdr3_nt: TGTGCCAGTAGTATCGACAGGGCGACTAACTATGGCTACACCTTC
cdr3_aa: CASSIDRATNYGYTF

clone_size: .
v_call: TRBV27
d_call: .
j_call: TRBJ1-2
cdr3_nt: TGTGCCAGCAGTCCTGCAGTGGGCTACTCTAACTATGGCTACACCTTC
cdr3_aa: CASSPAVGYSNYGYTF

clone_size: .
v_call: TRBV9
d_call: .
j_call: TRBJ1-2
cdr3_nt: TGTGCCAGCAGCGCTGGACAAAGCCCTAACTATGGCTACACCTTC
cdr3_aa: CASSAGQSPNYGYTF

clone_size: .
v_call: TRBV10-3
d_call: TRBD1
j_call: TRBJ1-2
cdr3_nt: TGTGCCATCAGTGCCGGGACAGGGGGCAAATACTATGGCTACACCTTC
cdr3_aa: CAISAGTGGKYYGYTF

clone_size: .
v_call: TRBV27
d_call: TRBD1
j_call: TRBJ1-6
cdr3_nt: TGTGCCAGCAGAACGTCGGCGGGACAGGGTAGTTCACCCCTCCACTTT
cdr3_aa: CASRTSAGQGSSPLHF

clone_size: .
v_call: TRBV4-3
d_call: TRBD1
j_call: TRBJ2-7
cdr3_nt: TGCGCCAGCAGCCGCCGGGACAGGGCTCTAAACGAGCAGTACTTC
cdr3_aa: CASSRRDRALNEQYF

clone_size: .
v_call: TRBV4-1
d_call: TRBD2
j_call: TRBJ2-1
cdr3_nt: TGCGCCAGCAGCCAAGACGGTAGCGGGAGGGACAATGAGCAGTTCTTC
cdr3_aa: CASSQDGSGRDNEQFF

clone_size: once
v_call: TRBV18
d_call: TRBD1
j_call: TRBJ2-1
cdr3_nt: TGTGCCAGCTCACCACCGGGACAGAAGAGCTCCTACAATGAGCAGTTCTTC
cdr3_aa: CASSPPGQKSSYNEQFF

clone_size: .
v_call: TRBV27
d_call: TRBD2
j_call: TRBJ2-5
cdr3_nt: TGTGCCAGCAGCAGACTAGCGGGGGGGCCTGGAGAGACCCAGTACTTC
cdr3_aa: CASSRLAGGPGETQYF

clone_size: .
v_call: TRBV19
d_call: TRBD1
j_call: TRBJ1-1
cdr3_nt: TGTGCCAGTAGTATAAGTGGGACAGGACTCACTGAAGCTTTCTTT
cdr3_aa: CASSISGTGLTEAFF

clone_size: .
v_call: TRBV9
d_call: .
j_call: TRBJ1-2
cdr3_nt: TGTGCCAGCAGCGTAACACAAGAGGGGGGGGGCGGCTACACCTTC
cdr3_aa: CASSVTQEGGGGYTF

clone_size: .
v_call: TRBV5-6
d_call: TRBD1
j_call: TRBJ2-5
cdr3_nt: TGTGCCAGCAGCTTGGCCCCGACAGGGCTGGGAGAGACCCAGTACTTC
cdr3_aa: CASSLAPTGLGETQYF

clone_size: .
v_call: TRBV6-5
d_call: .
j_call: TRBJ1-2
cdr3_nt: TGTGCCAGCAGTTACCCATATGGCTACACCTTC
cdr3_aa: CASSYPYGYTF

clone_size: .
v_call: TRBV14
d_call: TRBD2
j_call: TRBJ2-7
cdr3_nt: TGTGCCAGCAGCCAAGGGGGAGGGTCGGGACTAGCGGGAGTTCCGGCCTACGAGCAGTACTTC
cdr3_aa: CASSQGGGSGLAGVPAYEQYF

clone_size: .
v_call: TRBV19
d_call: TRBD2
j_call: TRBJ2-2
cdr3_nt: TGTGCCAGCCTCCCGGGACTAGCGGCCAACACCGGGGAGCTGTTTTTT
cdr3_aa: CASLPGLAANTGELFF

clone_size: .
v_call: TRBV27
d_call: TRBD2
j_call: TRBJ2-2
cdr3_nt: TGTGCCAGCAGTTTAGGGGAGGGCACCGGGGAGCTGTTTTTT
cdr3_aa: CASSLGEGTGELFF

clone_size: .
v_call: TRBV19
d_call: .
j_call: TRBJ2-3
cdr3_nt: TGTGCCCTTCCCGGAGGAGATACGCAGTATTTT
cdr3_aa: CALPGGDTQYF

clone_size: .
v_call: TRBV2
d_call: TRBD2
j_call: TRBJ2-7
cdr3_nt: TGTGCCAGCAGAACAACCCATCCTAGCGGGAGCAGGGACGAGCAGTACTTC
cdr3_aa: CASRTTHPSGSRDEQYF

clone_size: .
v_call: TRBV4-3
d_call: .
j_call: TRBJ2-7
cdr3_nt: TGCGCCAGCAGCCAGAGAGTGGCAGGCCGTTCCTCCTACGAGCAGTACTTC
cdr3_aa: CASSQRVAGRSSYEQYF

clone_size: .
v_call: TRBV11-2
d_call: TRBD1
j_call: TRBJ1-2
cdr3_nt: TGTGCCAGCAGCCCCGGGACAGGGGGCTATGGCTACACCTTC
cdr3_aa: CASSPGTGGYGYTF

clone_size: .
v_call: TRBV9
d_call: .
j_call: TRBJ2-2
cdr3_nt: TGTGCCAGCAGCGTAGTAGCACAAAGAGACACCGGGGAGCTGTTTTTT
cdr3_aa: CASSVVAQRDTGELFF

clone_size: .
v_call: TRBV6-4
d_call: TRBD1
j_call: TRBJ1-2
cdr3_nt: TGTGCCAGCAGTCCGCGGACAGGGGACCCAAACTATGGCTACACCTTC
cdr3_aa: CASSPRTGDPNYGYTF

clone_size: .
v_call: TRBV28
d_call: .
j_call: TRBJ1-1
cdr3_nt: TGTGCCAGCAGTTTAACGGGGGGGGCCACTGAAGCTTTCTTT
cdr3_aa: CASSLTGGATEAFF

clone_size: .
v_call: TRBV6-5
d_call: TRBD1
j_call: TRBJ1-1
cdr3_nt: TGTGCCAGCAGTTCCGGGACAGGGCTGAACACTGAAGCTTTCTTT
cdr3_aa: CASSSGTGLNTEAFF

clone_size: .
v_call: TRBV30
d_call: TRBD1
j_call: TRBJ2-7
cdr3_nt: TGTGCCTGGAGTGTGGAACAGGGGGCGGGTGAGCAGTACTTC
cdr3_aa: CAWSVEQGAGEQYF

clone_size: .
v_call: TRBV6-4
d_call: TRBD1
j_call: TRBJ1-4
cdr3_nt: TGTGCCAGCAGTGCAGGTTTTCAGAGACAGGGCTGTGAAAAACTGTTTTTT
cdr3_aa: CASSAGFQRQGCEKLFF

clone_size: once
v_call: TRBV13
d_call: .
j_call: TRBJ1-5
cdr3_nt: TGTGCCAGCAGCTTAACGCAGATGCCCCTTAATCAGCCCCAGCATTTT
cdr3_aa: CASSLTQMPLNQPQHF

clone_size: .
v_call: TRBV4-3
d_call: .
j_call: TRBJ1-1
cdr3_nt: TGCGCCACCGCCCGGACACCCATGAACACTGAAGCTTTCTTT
cdr3_aa: CATARTPMNTEAFF